One TCR beta chain is described in this entry. Antigen specificity is unknown. The data belong to a study of T cell repertoires in cytomegalovirus infection. Turning to the study itself: Recently identified HLA-C-restricted CMV epitopes were used, and well-studied HLA-B-restricted CMV epitopes were used as well. Based on public TCR beta signatures, there were indications of CMV infection and of a matching HLA type.

TCRdb independently ran MiXCR on the reads; one entry per CDR3 protein. The sample consists of about 740,000 distinct CDR3 sequences, 30% to 40% of them appearing once. Study results and limitations: HLA-C-restricted CMV clonotypes gave the most frequent clonotype in two of eight donors.

Trimming removed 5 bases from V and 5 bases from J, with 21 bases in between. Germline CDR1 is LNHDA and CDR2 is SQIVND (reference sequence). The CDR3 is 16 residues long. The chain combines TRBV19 with TRBJ2-5; TRBD2 is a possible D gene (6 bases). The clonotype was recovered from a human donor in good health (CMV status not recorded). Some clones in this sample may be carry-over from other donors' samples. The material sequenced was cultured PBMCs, taken from culture after CMV antigen stimulation. The CDR3, as DNA: TGTGCCAGTAGTCGCTCCTCGGGGGACCTGGGGGAGACCCAGTACTTC. Translating gives CASSRSSGDLGETQYF.